The next 2 T cell receptor beta chains were all read from a single sample in a study of T cells in localized non-small cell lung cancer. TCRdb keeps only in-frame clones here, not all; method: immunoSEQ multiplex PCR. The sample consists of some 50,000 clones, approximately 86% of them appearing once. Sample: PBMCs, taken before any cancer treatment. The receptor source for this set is a female donor with stage II lung adenocarcinoma.

The genes are TRBV6-6 and TRBJ2-1, with 14 nucleotides matching TRBD2. The CDR3 runs to 14 residues. Germline-derived CDR1 and CDR2 are MNHNY and SVGAGI (reference sequence). V lost 5 bases to trimming and J lost 8 bases; unmatched junction nucleotides: 2. CDR3 DNA: TGTGCCAGCAGTGTGACTAGCGGGGGGGATGAGCAGTTCTTC. Its protein product is CASSVTSGGDEQFF.

The CDR3 region is CASRQLQGPYGYTF. Here the CDR3 DNA reads TGTGCCAGCAGGCAGCTACAGGGACCTTATGGCTACACCTTC. The gene calls are TRBV5-4 and TRBJ1-2; weak D call: TRBD1 (6 bases). The CDR3 length is 14 residues. Trimming left V 5 bases short and J 5 bases short, with 16 bases between. Germline values: CDR1 SGHNT, CDR2 YYREEE (reference sequence).